The 25 T cell receptor beta chains below come from one sample, sequenced in a study of regulatory T cells in long-lasting Graves disease. CDR3-region Arm-PCR and iRepertoire HTBI primers produced the TCR beta libraries. One entry per CDR3 protein results from TCRdb running MiXCR on the multiplex PCR reads. Altogether 440,000 or so distinct CDR3 sequences are present, under 15% being singletons, with the ten largest covering 16%. Documented time point: newly diagnosed GD, antithyroid drugs for less than 3 months. Extracted PBMC RNA gave rise to the TCR library. This sample also belongs to another study, concerning T cells in Graves' hyperthyroidism and ophthalmopathy.

The source was peripheral blood mononuclear cells (PBMCs), collected at new diagnosis, from a patient treated with antithyroid drugs. The receptors come from a woman aged 30 to 39 with Graves disease.

This clonotype has ten or more counts. V usage is TRBV27 and J usage is TRBJ2-5, with 8 bases matching TRBD2. This CDR3 has 13 residues. The junction had 5 bases not matched to a gene; V was cut back by 8 bases and J by 3 bases. Per the germline V gene, CDR1 is MNHEY and CDR2 is SMNVEV (reference sequence). The CDR3 region has the DNA TGTGCCAGCGCCGGAGCGGGAGAAGAGACCCAGTACTTC. Encoded protein: CASAGAGEETQYF.

This clonotype was seen a handful of times. The V gene is TRBV20-1, the J gene TRBJ1-4; D ambiguous. In germline, CDR1 is DFQATT, CDR2 SNEGSKA (reference sequence). V was cut by 6 bases and J by 3 bases, with 8 bases left in between. This CDR3 is built from 12 residues. CDR3 sequence reads: CSATNPNEKLFF. The CDR3 DNA follows: TGCAGTGCGACCAACCCTAATGAAAAACTGTTTTTT.

In regard to this clonotype: A read error may be the cause here, since a much bigger clone is one base away. The chain carries TRBV30 and TRBJ1-1, with D possibly TRBD1 on 5 matching bases. Germline CDR1 GTSNPN, CDR2 SVGIG (reference sequence). The CDR3 sequence is 12 residues long. Here the CDR3 DNA reads TGTGCCTGGAGCCTAATGGGGACTGAAGCTTCCTTT. Protein product: CAWSLMGTEASF.

This CDR3 reads CASSSFSGSRYEQYF. DNA of the CDR3: TGTGCCAGCAGCTCCTTTAGCGGGAGTCGGTACGAGCAGTACTTC. J is TRBJ2-7 and V is TRBV9, with 9 bases lining up with TRBD2. This CDR3 has 15 amino acids. V was pared by 4 bases and J by 4 bases, with 9 bases of the junction left unmatched. The V gene's germline CDR1 is SGDLS and CDR2 YYNGEE.

The sample holds many counts of this clonotype. J is TRBJ2-1 and V is TRBV5-6; D perhaps matches TRBD2 (6 bases). V was shortened by 4 bases and J by 0 bases, with 14 bases between the two germline ends. The CDR3 is 16 amino acids. From germline, CDR1 is SGHDT and CDR2 YYEEEE. Here the CDR3 DNA reads TGTGCCAGCAGCGCGGGACTCCCGAGCTCCTACAATGAGCAGTTCTTC. Translated: CASSAGLPSSYNEQFF.

V is TRBV20-1 and J is TRBJ2-6, with 10 bases fitting TRBD1. Unmatched junction bases numbered 6, after V lost 3 bases and J lost 4 bases. The germline V gene encodes CDR1 DFQATT and CDR2 SNEGSKA (reference sequence). The CDR3 sequence is 16 residues long. The CDR3 nucleotides read TGCAGTGCTAGGGGACAGGGGCTATCAGGGGCCAACGTCCTGACTTTC. Protein product: CSARGQGLSGANVLTF.

This clonotype was seen at least ten times. The CDR3 nucleotides read TGTGCCAGCAGCCAAGACCTAACGGGTACTGAAGCTTTCTTT. Its translation: CASSQDLTGTEAFF. The chain employs TRBV3-1 and TRBJ1-1; D unclear. The CDR3 sequence is 14 residues long. Germline V lookup: CDR1 LGHDT, CDR2 YNNKEL (reference sequence). Trimming left V 0 bases short and J 5 bases short, with 10 bases between. Together with reference TRBV3-1 and TRBJ1-1, the CDR3 gives the full variable domain: DTAVSQTPKYLVTQMGNDKSIKCEQNLGHDTMYWYKQDSKKFLKIMFSYNNKELIINETVPNRFSPKSPDKAHLNLHINSLELGDSAVYFCASSQDLTGTEAFFGQGTRLTVV.

This clonotype was seen many times. The gene calls are TRBV7-9 and TRBJ2-5; either TRBD1 or TRBD2 may fit D (5 bases each). The CDR3 totals 13 residues. Trimming took 5 bases from V and 3 from J, leaving 10 bases between them. The germline gives CDR1 SEHNR, CDR2 FQNEAQ (reference sequence). The chain's CDR3 is CASSRGVEETQYF. The CDR3 nucleotides read TGTGCCAGCAGCCGAGGGGTCGAAGAGACCCAGTACTTC.

This sequence joins TRBV20-1 and TRBJ2-1; 7 bases match TRBD2. Germline V gene lookup returns CDR1 DFQATT and CDR2 SNEGSKA (reference sequence). The trim removed 6 bases at V and 8 bases at J, leaving 13 bases unmatched. The CDR3 is 14 amino acids. CDR3 in amino acids: CSAPGRNLGYEQFF. In DNA, the CDR3 is TGCAGTGCCCCCGGGAGGAATCTAGGCTATGAGCAGTTCTTC.

The genes are TRBV6-2 or TRBV6-3 and TRBJ1-1; no clear D. V shed 5 bases and J shed 4 bases, with 14 bases lying between them. Germline CDR1 and CDR2: MNHEY and SVGEGT. This CDR3 comprises 14 residues. The CDR3 region is CASSEAPTPTEAFF. In DNA, the CDR3 is TGTGCCAGCAGTGAAGCTCCCACCCCCACTGAAGCTTTCTTT.

The gene calls are TRBV6-4 and TRBJ1-5; 7 positions match TRBD1. Germline V gene sequence: CDR1 MRHNA, CDR2 SNTAGT. V shed 7 bases and J 0 bases; nucleotides not matched to a gene: 21. The CDR3 runs 20 residues. The CDR3 is CASNPGRDRLRTYSNQPQHF. CDR3 DNA: TGTGCCAGCAATCCTGGCAGGGACAGACTAAGGACCTATAGCAATCAGCCCCAGCATTTT.

The V call is TRBV27, the J call TRBJ1-1; the match to TRBD1 covers 7 bases. CDR3 length: 18 amino acids. The V gene's germline CDR1 is MNHEY and CDR2 SMNVEV (reference sequence). Trimming cost V 2 bases and J 2 bases; bases outside gene matches: 14. This CDR3 is CASSLRTGTTGINTEAFF. In DNA, the CDR3 is TGTGCCAGCAGTTTAAGGACAGGTACCACAGGAATAAACACTGAAGCTTTCTTT.

This clonotype has ten or more counts. CDR3 nucleotides: TGTGCCAGCAGCGTGTCAGGGGGAGGCACTGAAGCTTTCTTT. Translating it yields CASSVSGGGTEAFF. The chain joins TRBV9 to TRBJ1-1, with TRBD1 identical over 7 bases. CDR3 size: 14 residues. The germline V gene has CDR1 SGDLS and CDR2 YYNGEE. Unmatched junction bases numbered 5, after V lost 2 bases and J lost 4 bases.

This clonotype was counted only a few times. The chain uses TRBV9 and TRBJ2-7; 9 nucleotides line up with TRBD2. The CDR3 sequence is 16 residues long. J lost 4 bases, V lost 0 bases, and 8 bases had no gene match. The germline V gene encodes CDR1 SGDLS and CDR2 YYNGEE. For the CDR3, the DNA is TGTGCCAGCAGCGTAGACAGCGGGAGGAACGCATACGAGCAGTACTTC. Protein: CASSVDSGRNAYEQYF.

This clonotype was observed many times. This chain's CDR3 is CASSVDSGNTIYF. The CDR3 DNA follows: TGTGCCAGCAGTGTTGACTCTGGAAACACCATATATTTT. The gene calls are TRBV2 and TRBJ1-3; D is uncertain. CDR1 and CDR2 (germline): SNHLY, FYNNEI. The CDR3 runs 13 residues. V was trimmed by 4 bases and J by 0 bases, leaving 4 bases between them. Full variable domain (missing parts from reference TRBV2 and TRBJ1-3): EPEVTQTPSHQVTQMGQEVILRCVPISNHLYFYWYRQILGQKVEFLVSFYNNEISEKSEIFDDQFSVERPDGSNFTLKIRSTKLEDSAMYFCASSVDSGNTIYFGEGSWLTVV.

The chain has TRBV12-3 or TRBV12-4 and TRBJ2-7; 8 nucleotides align to TRBD2. Trimming took 7 bases from V and 0 from J; bases not matched to a gene: 8. The CDR3 loop spans 15 amino acids. The CDR3 spells CASNPTSGSSYEQYF. The CDR3 nucleotides are TGTGCCAGCAACCCTACTAGCGGAAGCTCCTACGAGCAGTACTTC.

The chain couples TRBV10-3 to TRBJ1-2, with 12 bases that match TRBD1. Germline V gene sequence: CDR1 ENHRY, CDR2 SYGVKD. The ends lost 0 bases at V and 8 bases at J; junction bases unmatched: 13. The CDR3 spans 18 residues. Written as DNA, the CDR3 is TGTGCCATCAGTGAGTCTATAGCGCCGGGACAGGGGGCAAAGGGCTACACCTTC. Residues: CAISESIAPGQGAKGYTF.

Worth noting for this clonotype: A far more abundant clone sits one base away, making this likely a read error. CDR3: CASSPPGPGGTGELFF. DNA for the CDR3: TGTGCCAGCAGCCCGCCCGGGCCGGGAGGGACCGGGGAGCTGTTTTTT. The chain uses TRBV11-3 and TRBJ2-2; 8 bases are a match to TRBD2. V shed 5 bases and J 5 bases; nucleotides not matched to a gene: 10. This CDR3 has 16 residues. Germline assignment: CDR1 SGHNT and CDR2 YENEEA. The variable domain in full, completed from reference TRBV11-3 and TRBJ2-2, reads EAGVVQSPRYKIIEKKQPVAFWCNPISGHNTLYWYLQNLGQGPELLIRYENEEAVDDSQLPKDRFSAERLKGVDSTLKIQPAELGDSAVYLCASSPPGPGGTGELFFGEGSRLTVL.

This clonotype was observed many times. The rearrangement links TRBV30 to TRBJ1-1; 8 bases fit TRBD1. After removal of 5 bases from V and 4 bases from J, the junction contained 6 bases not matched to a gene. The CDR3 length is 13 residues. Looked up from germline, CDR1 is GTSNPN and CDR2 is SVGIG (reference sequence). The CDR3 reads CAWGRQGATEAFF. Written as DNA, the CDR3 is TGTGCCTGGGGTAGGCAGGGGGCCACTGAAGCTTTCTTT.

J is TRBJ2-3 and V is TRBV20-1; TRBD2 agrees at 9 bases. The junction had 10 bases not matched to a gene; V was cut back by 0 bases and J by 0 bases. CDR3 length: 18 amino acids. The germline gives CDR1 DFQATT, CDR2 SNEGSKA (reference sequence). The CDR3 region is CSARDPTRLAVSTDTQYF. The CDR3 DNA reads TGCAGTGCTAGAGATCCAACTCGACTAGCGGTTAGCACAGATACGCAGTATTTT.

This chain connects TRBV6-2 or TRBV6-3 to TRBJ1-2; 9 positions agree with TRBD1. V trimming: 2 bases; J trimming: 7 bases; junction bases outside the gene matches: 8. The CDR3 sequence is 15 residues long. The germline V gene encodes CDR1 MNHEY and CDR2 SVGEGT. CDR3: CASSYKGTGRSGYTF. CDR3 bases: TGTGCCAGCAGTTACAAGGGGACAGGGAGAAGTGGCTACACCTTC.

The rearrangement joins TRBV30 to TRBJ2-1, with D possibly matching TRBD2 (7 bases). CDR3 length: 13 residues. From germline, CDR1 is GTSNPN and CDR2 SVGIG (reference sequence). The germline V and J ends were trimmed by 4 bases and 6 bases, with 13 bases remaining between them. The CDR3 nucleotides are TGTGCCTGGAAGGGGGAGGGCCCCAATGAGCAGTTCTTC. Translation gives CAWKGEGPNEQFF.

This clonotype was seen many times. CDR3 nucleotides: TGTGCCTGGGGAGCGGGAGGAGGCTACGAGCAGTACTTC. Translated, it gives CAWGAGGGYEQYF. This rearrangement joins TRBV30 to TRBJ2-7; 9 bases agree with TRBD2. Trimming removed 5 bases from V and 3 bases from J; junction bases left unmatched: 5. Germline V gene data show CDR1 as GTSNPN and CDR2 as SVGIG (reference sequence). The CDR3 runs 13 residues.

This clonotype was seen a handful of times. This chain links TRBV5-1 with TRBJ1-1; perhaps TRBD1 as D (5 bases). CDR3 length: 17 amino acids. Germline V lookup: CDR1 SGHRS, CDR2 YFSETQ. V was shortened by 3 bases and J by 2 bases, with 20 bases between the two germline ends. CDR3 sequence (DNA): TGCGCCAGCAGCTCTTTGGGGGGGAGGACACTTAACACTGAAGCTTTCTTT. Its translation is CASSSLGGRTLNTEAFF.

This clonotype was recorded many times. This chain joins TRBV7-3 and TRBJ2-3; unclear D gene. The V end lost 6 bases, the J end lost 3 bases, and 10 bases lay between the germline ends. CDR3 length: 13 amino acids. CDR1 is SGHTA and CDR2 is FQGTGA in the germline V gene. This CDR3 reads CASRPTWTDTQYF. CDR3 DNA sequence: TGTGCCAGCAGGCCTACATGGACAGATACGCAGTATTTT.